This TCR beta chain was sequenced for a study of post-analysis software for immune sequencing data. Overall study: Included among the disease courses, which were recorded for the cohort, were relapsing-remitting, secondary progressive and progressive-relapsing multiple sclerosis.

Unique molecular identifiers were carried by the TCR beta cDNA libraries. Each sample of about 0.9 to 10 million input T cells yielded approximately 500,000 cDNA molecules, so each molecule approximated one T cell. TCRdb independently ran MiXCR on the PCR reads; one entry per CDR3 protein. This sample has about 200,000 distinct CDR3 sequences, with approximately 28% found just once. This clonotype appeared a few times. Its antigen is unidentified. There are 13 residues in the CDR3. Trimming at V came to 3 bases and at J to 7 bases, leaving 2 bases not matched to a gene. Germline-derived CDR1 and CDR2 are LGHDT and YNNKEL (reference sequence). Study-wide results and limits: Among five TRBV segments more frequent in patients than controls were TRBV5-6, TRBV5-1 and TRBV20-1.

The source material was blood. This rearrangement joins TRBV3-1 to TRBJ1-4; 7 bases align to TRBD1. The clonotype was recovered from a girl between 2 and 17 years old with multiple sclerosis. The CDR3 here is CASSHHRGEKLFF. The CDR3 DNA reads as TGTGCCAGCAGCCATCACAGGGGTGAAAAACTGTTTTTT.